Each of the 8 T cell receptor beta chains below was sequenced from the same sample in a study of T cell responses to AZD1222 COVID-19 vaccine. TCRdb keeps only in-frame clones here, not all; method: immunoSEQ multiplex PCR. The data contain over 150,000 clones, about nine tenths of them singletons. The source was peripheral blood, collected on day 0 of AZD1222 vaccination. The receptors shown here come from an adult in good health.

The J gene is TRBJ2-2, the V gene TRBV3-1 (or the pseudogene TRBV3-2), with D possibly being TRBD1 (6 bases). Germline loops: CDR1 LGHDT, CDR2 YNNKEL (reference sequence). The CDR3 consists of 16 residues. Trimming pared 1 base from V and 4 bases from J, leaving 13 bases between. The CDR3 is CASSQVTGIGTGELFF. The CDR3 coding sequence is TGTGCCAGCAGCCAAGTAACAGGGATTGGCACCGGGGAGCTGTTTTTT.

The CDR3, as DNA: TGTGCCACCAGTGATTTTGGCGGGGGCCAAGAGACCCAGTACTTC. Translation: CATSDFGGGQETQYF. V and J are TRBV24-1 and TRBJ2-5, with 7 bases lining up with TRBD2. The CDR3 sequence is 15 residues long. Trimming took 1 base from V and 1 from J; bases not matched to a gene: 2. The germline V gene encodes CDR1 KGHDR and CDR2 SFDVKD.

This clone was seen just once. CDR3 DNA: TGTGCCAGCAGCTTAGCTGCTAGCGGGGGAAGTTCGAATGAGCAGTTCTTC. This gives the protein CASSLAASGGSSNEQFF. The V gene is TRBV7-6, the J gene TRBJ2-1; 10 bases agree with TRBD2. V gave up 0 bases and J gave up 7 bases; unmatched junction bases: 9. CDR3 length: 17 amino acids. CDR1 and CDR2 from the germline V gene are SGHVS and FNYEAQ.

The chain links TRBV7-9 to TRBJ1-3; D might be TRBD1 (6 bases). The CDR3 loop spans 15 amino acids. Germline lookup yields CDR1 SEHNR and CDR2 FQNEAQ (reference sequence). Trimming left V 5 bases short and J 0 bases short, with 11 bases between. The CDR3 is CASSQDSYSGNTIYF. The CDR3 DNA is TGTGCCAGCAGCCAGGACAGCTACTCTGGAAACACCATATATTTT.

The rearrangement joins TRBV27 to TRBJ1-5, with a weak D call TRBD1 (6 bases). The CDR3 consists of 18 residues. CDR1 and CDR2 from the germline V gene are MNHEY and SMNVEV (reference sequence). Trimming took off 6 bases at V and 0 bases at J, with 21 bases between the two ends. CDR3 nucleotides: TGTGCCAGCAGCCCCAGCAGGGGTCCCCCTTATAGCAATCAGCCCCAGCATTTT. This gives the protein CASSPSRGPPYSNQPQHF.

The chain employs TRBV28 and TRBJ1-2; 7 bases are a match to TRBD1. V lost 6 bases, J lost 6 bases, and 10 bases stayed unmatched. The germline V gene has CDR1 MDHEN and CDR2 SYDVKM. The CDR3 extends over 14 amino acids. CDR3 amino acids: CASRVPGTDHGYTF. CDR3 sequence (DNA): TGTGCCAGCAGGGTTCCCGGGACAGACCATGGCTACACCTTC.

The chain recombines TRBV7-6 with TRBJ1-1; weak D call: TRBD1 (5 bases). V shed 1 base and J shed 4 bases, with 16 bases lying between them. CDR3 length: 16 amino acids. Germline V CDR1 and CDR2: SGHVS, FNYEAQ. The CDR3 sequence: CASSLEFRGGSTEAFF. In DNA, the CDR3 is TGTGCCAGCAGCTTAGAGTTCCGGGGCGGGAGCACTGAAGCTTTCTTT.

As to this clone: Other nucleotide sequences in the sample specify the same CDR3. The chain has TRBV28 and TRBJ2-7; D not certain. V was clipped by 6 bases and J by 2 bases, with 8 bases between them. The CDR3 runs to 12 residues. Germline CDR1 MDHEN, CDR2 SYDVKM. CDR3 sequence reads: CASSPKTYEQYF. In nucleotides, the CDR3 is TGTGCCAGCAGCCCCAAGACCTACGAGCAGTACTTC.